These 28 T cell receptor beta chains were sequenced from one sample in a study of shared clonotypes between healthy human individuals. TCRdb's table, derived via immunoSEQ multiplex PCR, lists solely in-frame clones and lacks some. The table has approximately 2.4 million clones, approximately 96% seen once. Sequenced material: naive CD4+ T cells sorted from blood. Described subset: CD45RA+ positively selected. These receptors were taken from a man aged 18 to 29 in good health.

This clone appeared a few times. The chain links TRBV30 to TRBJ1-1; no definite D call. With 5 bases removed from V and 4 bases from J, the gap between germline ends came to 11 bases. The CDR3 is 12 amino acids. Per the germline V gene, CDR1 is GTSNPN and CDR2 is SVGIG (reference sequence). CDR3 residues: CAWARLGTEAFF. The CDR3, as DNA: TGTGCCTGGGCAAGGTTGGGCACTGAAGCTTTCTTT. The variable domain in full, completed from reference TRBV30 and TRBJ1-1, reads SQTIHQWPATLVQPVGSPLSLECTVEGTSNPNLYWYRQAAGRGLQLLFYSVGIGQISSEVPQNLSASRPQDRQFILSSKKLLLSDSGFYLCAWARLGTEAFFGQGTRLTVV.

V usage is TRBV19 and J usage is TRBJ1-1, with TRBD1 matching over 9 bases. The germline V gene has CDR1 LNHDA and CDR2 SQIVND (reference sequence). The junction had 5 bases not matched to a gene; V was cut back by 4 bases and J by 5 bases. There are 14 residues in the CDR3. DNA of the CDR3: TGTGCCAGTAGTAAGGACAGGGGTGGGACTGAAGCTTTCTTT. Protein: CASSKDRGGTEAFF.

Comment on this clone: Other DNA sequences within the sample encode an identical CDR3. The chain uses TRBV11-2 and TRBJ1-1; D is uncertain. V was cut by 5 bases and J by 1 base, with 8 bases left in between. CDR3 size: 13 residues. Germline assignment: CDR1 SGHAT and CDR2 FQNNGV. The DNA for the CDR3 is TGTGCCAGCAGCCTGACACGGAACACTGAAGCTTTCTTT. It translates to CASSLTRNTEAFF.

V usage is TRBV15 and J usage is TRBJ2-7; weak D call: TRBD1 (6 bases). From germline, CDR1 is LNHNV and CDR2 YYDKDF (reference sequence). Deletions cut 0 bases from V and 6 bases from J, with 15 bases between. CDR3 length: 15 residues. CDR3 region: CATSRDGYGTSEQYF. The DNA for the CDR3 is TGTGCCACCAGCAGAGATGGGTACGGGACATCCGAGCAGTACTTC. Supplemented by reference TRBV15 and TRBJ2-7, the full variable domain reads DAMVIQNPRYQVTQFGKPVTLSCSQTLNHNVMYWYQQKSSQAPKLLFHYYDKDFNNEADTPDNFQSRRPNTSFCFLDIRSPGLGDTAMYLCATSRDGYGTSEQYFGPGTRLTVT.

This rearrangement joins TRBV5-6 to TRBJ2-5; unclear D gene. The CDR3 sequence is 13 residues long. Germline-derived CDR1 and CDR2 are SGHDT and YYEEEE. V gave up 4 bases and J gave up 1 base, with 8 bases separating them. The CDR3 DNA is TGTGCCAGCAGCGCTACAGTCCAAGAGACCCAGTACTTC. It yields the protein CASSATVQETQYF.

The chain employs TRBV4-1 and TRBJ2-2, with unresolved D. This CDR3 spans 14 amino acids. The V and J ends lost 4 bases and 5 bases respectively, with 11 bases between them. The germline CDR1 and CDR2 sequences are MGHRA and YSYEKL. CDR3 protein: CASSRPVGTGELFF. CDR3 DNA sequence: TGCGCCAGCAGCCGTCCCGTCGGTACCGGGGAGCTGTTTTTT.

This sequence joins TRBV5-1 and TRBJ1-2; TRBD1 might be the D (6 bases). The CDR3 is 14 amino acids. Germline CDR1 is SGHRS and CDR2 is YFSETQ. V lost 4 bases to trimming and J lost 2 bases, with 12 bases between them. The CDR3 is CASSRAQGNYGYTF. For the CDR3, the DNA is TGCGCCAGCAGCCGCGCCCAGGGGAACTATGGCTACACCTTC. Together with reference TRBV5-1 and TRBJ1-2, the CDR3 gives the full variable domain: KAGVTQTPRYLIKTRGQQVTLSCSPISGHRSVSWYQQTPGQGLQFLFEYFSETQRNKGNFPGRFSGRQFSNSRSEMNVSTLELGDSALYLCASSRAQGNYGYTFGSGTRLTVV.

The rearrangement joins TRBV29-1 to TRBJ2-1; D is tentatively TRBD1 or TRBD2 (7 bases each). Germline-derived CDR1 and CDR2 are SQVTM and ANQGSEA. Trimming removed 7 bases at V and 5 bases at J, with 18 bases between. CDR3 length: 14 residues. CDR3 bases: TGCAGCGCAGGGGGGGGATTGACCCACAATGAGCAGTTCTTC. This codes for CSAGGGLTHNEQFF.

J is TRBJ1-2 and V is TRBV18; D not certain. The germline CDR1 and CDR2 sequences are KGHSH and LQKENI. CDR3 size: 17 residues. The V end was cut by 4 bases, the J end by 3 bases, with 21 bases between. CDR3 coding DNA: TGTGCCAGCTCACTCGGACGTCGGCAAGGTTCTGACTATGGCTACACCTTC. It translates to CASSLGRRQGSDYGYTF.

CDR3 sequence reads: CASRLQGEGGYTF. The CDR3 nucleotides read TGTGCCAGCAGGCTTCAGGGGGAAGGGGGCTACACCTTC. The J gene is TRBJ1-2, the V gene TRBV2; 7 nucleotides line up with TRBD1. The germline CDR1 and CDR2 sequences are SNHLY and FYNNEI. CDR3 length: 13 amino acids. The V gene end was trimmed by 6 bases and the J gene end by 8 bases; junction bases not matched to a gene: 9.

A word on this clone: A read error may account for a junction end that differs from germline. J is TRBJ2-7 and V is TRBV7-6, with D possibly matching TRBD2 (6 bases). CDR1 and CDR2 from the germline V gene are SGHVS and FNYEAQ. CDR3 length: 16 amino acids. The CDR3 DNA follows: TGTGCCAGCAGCTTAGGGGTAGCGGCGAGCTCCTACGGGCAGTACTTC. Translating gives CASSLGVAASSYGQYF.

CDR3 bases: TGTGCCAGCAGCACTCACGGGGAAGGATTCGCCAAAAACATTCAGTACTTC. Encoded protein: CASSTHGEGFAKNIQYF. The chain combines TRBV9 with TRBJ2-4, with D possibly matching TRBD2 (5 bases). The V gene's germline CDR1 is SGDLS and CDR2 YYNGEE. This CDR3 contains 17 residues. V gave up 4 bases and J gave up 1 base, with 18 bases separating them.

The gene calls are TRBV28 and TRBJ2-7; D not certain. V lost 4 bases and J lost 4, with 8 bases in between. The germline V gene encodes CDR1 MDHEN and CDR2 SYDVKM. The CDR3 is 12 residues long. CDR3 coding DNA: TGTGCCAGCAGTTCACGATTATACGAGCAGTACTTC. Translated: CASSSRLYEQYF.

The chain uses TRBV18 and TRBJ2-2, with TRBD2 identical over 7 bases. This CDR3 comprises 15 residues. V shed 0 bases and J 5 bases; nucleotides not matched to a gene: 3. Germline V gene lookup returns CDR1 KGHSH and CDR2 LQKENI. The CDR3 protein is CASSPPGTTTGELFF. For the CDR3, the DNA is TGTGCCAGCTCACCACCCGGGACTACGACCGGGGAGCTGTTTTTT.

The rearrangement uses TRBV6-1 and TRBJ2-7, with TRBD2 identical over 12 bases. Losses at the gene ends were 4 bases for V and 3 bases for J; bases not matched to a gene: 7. There are 16 residues in the CDR3. Germline V gives CDR1 MNHNS, CDR2 SASEGT. The CDR3 is CASSVAGTSGLYEQYF. The CDR3 DNA is TGTGCCAGCAGTGTAGCCGGGACTAGCGGGCTCTACGAGCAGTACTTC.

The chain combines TRBV6-5 with TRBJ1-1; weak D call: TRBD1 (5 bases). The CDR3 totals 15 residues. CDR1 and CDR2 from the germline V gene are MNHEY and SVGAGI. Trimming cost V 5 bases and J 5 bases, with 18 bases left between them. The CDR3 coding sequence is TGTGCCAGCAGTCCCACGAGGGGTGGTGATACTGAAGCTTTCTTT. Protein sequence: CASSPTRGGDTEAFF.

J is TRBJ2-2 and V is TRBV18; 11 bases agree with TRBD1. This CDR3 is 16 amino acids long. CDR1 KGHSH and CDR2 LQKENI come from the germline V gene. Germline trimming cut 3 bases from V and 4 bases from J; bases unmatched to any gene: 4. This CDR3 is CASSPAGQGGTGELFF. DNA for the CDR3: TGTGCCAGCTCACCGGCGGGACAGGGGGGCACCGGGGAGCTGTTTTTT.

The chain uses TRBV21-1 and TRBJ2-1; no check of the table's D call, TRBD1, against the DNA was made. TRBV21-1 has pseudogene status. The CDR3 runs to 15 residues. The CDR3 region is CASSPCDIGPNEQFF. CDR3 bases: TGTGCCAGCAGCCCCTGTGACATTGGCCCCAATGAGCAGTTCTTC.

The V call is TRBV28, the J call TRBJ2-1; D is perhaps TRBD2 (5 bases). This CDR3 is built from 15 residues. Germline V gene sequence: CDR1 MDHEN, CDR2 SYDVKM. Trimming pared 4 bases from V and 4 bases from J, leaving 14 bases between. CDR3 nucleotide sequence: TGTGCCAGCAGTTCCGGGATCATCTCTTACAATGAGCAGTTCTTC. This gives the protein CASSSGIISYNEQFF. The whole variable domain, remainder taken from reference TRBV28 and TRBJ2-1, is DVKVTQSSRYLVKRTGEKVFLECVQDMDHENMFWYRQDPGLGLRLIYFSYDVKMKEKGDIPEGYSVSREKKERFSLILESASTNQTSMYLCASSSGIISYNEQFFGPGTRLTVL.

The gene calls are TRBV6-6 and TRBJ2-2, with D perhaps assigned TRBD1 or TRBD2 (6 bases each). V lost 7 bases to trimming and J lost 0 bases, with 12 bases between them. There are 15 residues in the CDR3. Per the germline V gene, CDR1 is MNHNY and CDR2 is SVGAGI (reference sequence). CDR3 DNA: TGTGCCAGCATACCGGGGGACACGAACACCGGGGAGCTGTTTTTT. Translation: CASIPGDTNTGELFF.

Comments on this clone: This sample also contains other DNA sequences that code for the same CDR3. CDR3 nucleotide sequence: TGTGCCAGCAGCTCCGACAGGGGAGGAACTGAAGCTTTCTTT. Protein: CASSSDRGGTEAFF. The V gene is TRBV7-9, the J gene TRBJ1-1; 8 bases match TRBD1. CDR3 length equals 14 residues. Germline values: CDR1 SEHNR, CDR2 FQNEAQ (reference sequence). Germline trimming cut 4 bases from V and 5 bases from J; bases unmatched to any gene: 6.

The J gene is TRBJ2-3, the V gene TRBV6-5, with TRBD2 matching 13 bases. V was pared by 6 bases and J by 5 bases, with 5 bases of the junction left unmatched. Germline V CDR1 and CDR2: MNHEY, SVGAGI. This CDR3 spans 15 amino acids. The CDR3: CASRPGLAGRDTQYF. In DNA form, the CDR3 reads TGTGCCAGCAGACCGGGACTAGCGGGGCGAGATACGCAGTATTTT.

The genes are TRBV6-5 and TRBJ2-5, with 8 bases identical to TRBD2. The germline CDR1 and CDR2 sequences are MNHEY and SVGAGI. The CDR3 is 16 amino acids. With V trimmed by 2 bases and J by 1 base, 6 bases remained unmatched. The CDR3 DNA reads TGTGCCAGCAGTTACGGGGTAGCGGGGACCCAAGAGACCCAGTACTTC. Encoded protein: CASSYGVAGTQETQYF.

This chain links TRBV5-1 with TRBJ2-4, with unresolved D. V lost 2 bases, J lost 6 bases, and 15 bases lay in between. Germline CDR1 reads SGHRS; CDR2 reads YFSETQ. This CDR3 is 15 amino acids long. CDR3 sequence: CASSFATQSPNIQYF. The CDR3 nucleotides read TGCGCCAGCAGCTTTGCGACTCAGTCCCCAAACATTCAGTACTTC. The variable domain in full, completed from reference TRBV5-1 and TRBJ2-4, reads KAGVTQTPRYLIKTRGQQVTLSCSPISGHRSVSWYQQTPGQGLQFLFEYFSETQRNKGNFPGRFSGRQFSNSRSEMNVSTLELGDSALYLCASSFATQSPNIQYFGAGTRLSVL.

The chain has TRBV2 and TRBJ1-1; D remains ambiguous. The CDR3 consists of 17 residues. The ends were cut back, 3 bases at V and 0 bases at J, with 17 bases in the middle. Germline-derived CDR1 and CDR2 are SNHLY and FYNNEI. Here the CDR3 reads CASSESGRLNMNTEAFF. The CDR3 DNA reads as TGTGCCAGCAGTGAGAGCGGGCGGCTAAATATGAACACTGAAGCTTTCTTT.

The rearrangement links TRBV6-4 to TRBJ2-5; D might be TRBD2 (5 bases). The CDR3 has 13 amino acids. V lost 11 bases and J lost 2, with 15 bases in between. The germline gives CDR1 MRHNA, CDR2 SNTAGT. The CDR3 spells CASARDAQETQYF. Written as DNA, the CDR3 is TGTGCCTCCGCCCGGGATGCGCAAGAGACCCAGTACTTC.

The V gene is TRBV5-6, the J gene TRBJ1-1; D gene uncertain. The CDR3 has 15 residues. Trimming removed 0 bases at V and 4 bases at J, with 13 bases between. Germline V gene sequence: CDR1 SGHDT, CDR2 YYEEEE. The CDR3 region is CASSLGLGRITEAFF. The DNA of the CDR3 is TGTGCCAGCAGCTTGGGTTTAGGGCGAATCACTGAAGCTTTCTTT.

This chain connects TRBV5-1 to TRBJ2-5; D might be TRBD1 (6 bases). Trimming shortened V by 3 bases and J by 9 bases, and 15 bases separated the two germline ends. Germline CDR1 SGHRS, CDR2 YFSETQ. The CDR3 sequence is 13 residues long. Written as DNA, the CDR3 is TGCGCCAGCAGCTCGGGACAAGGTACGGCCCAGTACTTC. This encodes CASSSGQGTAQYF.